This T cell receptor (beta chain) was obtained from a study of cytomegalovirus exposure and HLA in healthy donors. 60 Vbeta and 13 Jbeta primers were used in PCR. In the study's own analysis: In a later analysis, some 80 million unique TCR beta chains included roughly 11 million shared by two or more donors. Generated by immunoSEQ multiplex PCR, the TCRdb table keeps only in-frame clones and is missing some. V and J calls and clone size follow that table, whereas D and trimming were derived from the DNA. The table lists roughly 250,000 clones, about 80% of them singletons. With 5 bases clipped from V and 4 bases from J, the junction kept 4 bases outside the gene matches. The germline gives CDR1 LGHNA, CDR2 YNFKEQ. The CDR3 sequence is 15 residues long.

The chain recombines TRBV4-2 with TRBJ2-2; TRBD1 agrees at 10 bases. The receptor was isolated from a girl aged 2 to 9 in good health and CMV-seronegative. The sequencing input was PBMCs. The CDR3 DNA reads as TGTGCCAGCAGCTCCGGGACAGGGGTCACCGGGGAGCTGTTTTTT. This encodes CASSSGTGVTGELFF.